These T cell receptor beta chains were read from a single sample in a study of long-term antiretroviral therapy in people with HIV. The assay was immunoSEQ multiplex PCR, and TCRdb's table has in-frame clones only and misses some. This sample yields tens of thousands of clones, of which roughly four fifths are seen a single time; around 22% belongs to the top ten. The specimen was unsorted PBMCs, collected 0.4 years after starting antiretroviral therapy. Receptor source: a man in his fifties with HIV. CDR3s include the opening cysteine and the closing phenylalanine or tryptophan. D genes are given only for firm matches. Rows may omit the clone size; those that give it use once, few, many or a size class.

J gene	clone size	D gene	V gene	CDR3 protein	CDR3 DNA
TRBJ1-5	NA	TRBD1	TRBV19	CASTPYRTGFPQPQHF	TGTGCCAGTACCCCGTATCGGACAGGGTTTCCCCAGCCCCAGCATTTT
TRBJ1-5	NA	NA	TRBV2	CASSEIGQNQPQHF	TGTGCCAGCAGTGAGATAGGACAGAATCAGCCCCAGCATTTT
TRBJ1-1	NA	TRBD1	TRBV7-9	CASSYDRGASEAFF	TGTGCCAGCAGCTATGACAGGGGGGCCTCTGAAGCTTTCTTT
TRBJ1-6	NA	NA	TRBV6-5	CASSYDTSHYNSPLHF	TGTGCCAGCAGTTACGACACCTCGCACTATAATTCACCCCTCCACTTT
TRBJ2-4	NA	NA	TRBV28	CASSLLQENIQYF	TGTGCCAGCAGTTTATTGCAGGAAAACATTCAGTACTTC
TRBJ2-3	once	NA	TRBV29-1	CSVGTGTRTDTQYF	TGCAGCGTTGGCACGGGGACTCGCACAGATACGCAGTATTTT
TRBJ1-6	few	TRBD1	TRBV2	CASRLGTGGSYNSPLHF	TGTGCCAGCAGACTGGGGACAGGTGGCTCCTATAATTCACCCCTCCACTTT
TRBJ2-7	few	TRBD2	TRBV6-1	CASSVASGGGGYEQYF	TGTGCCAGCAGTGTAGCTAGCGGGGGAGGTGGCTACGAGCAGTACTTC
TRBJ2-5	NA	NA	TRBV20-1	CSARELETQYF	TGCAGTGCCCGGGAGTTGGAGACCCAGTACTTC
TRBJ2-1	NA	TRBD2	TRBV7-3	CASSLGAGSYNEQFF	TGTGCCAGCAGCTTAGGAGCGGGGTCGTACAATGAGCAGTTCTTC
TRBJ2-7	NA	NA	TRBV11-1	CASTSRGEQYF	TGTGCCAGCACCTCCCGGGGCGAGCAGTACTTC
TRBJ2-1	once	TRBD2	TRBV5-1	CASSLRAGGAVKDEQFF	TGCGCCAGCAGCTTGCGTGCGGGGGGCGCCGTAAAGGATGAGCAGTTCTTC
TRBJ1-2	NA	NA	TRBV30	CAWEGRNNYGYTF	TGTGCCTGGGAAGGGCGCAATAACTATGGCTACACCTTC
TRBJ1-4	NA	NA	TRBV4-3	CASSPDPQGKLFF	TGCGCCAGCAGCCCAGACCCTCAGGGAAAACTGTTTTTT
TRBJ2-1	NA	NA	TRBV15	CATSAPKQGPLYNEQFF	TGTGCCACCAGCGCCCCTAAGCAGGGCCCCCTTTACAATGAGCAGTTCTTC
TRBJ2-3	NA	NA	TRBV5-1	CASSSRDGTDTQYF	TGCGCCAGCAGCTCCAGGGACGGCACAGATACGCAGTATTTT
TRBJ2-3	NA	TRBD1	TRBV2	CASSEQRDRSTDTQYF	TGTGCCAGCAGTGAGCAAAGGGACAGGAGCACAGATACGCAGTATTTT
TRBJ1-2	NA	NA	TRBV4-3	CASSQDTLNYGYTF	TGCGCCAGCAGCCAAGATACCCTGAACTATGGCTACACCTTC
TRBJ2-7	once	TRBD2	TRBV7-2	CASSFGLAGEQYF	TGTGCCAGCAGCTTCGGACTAGCGGGCGAGCAGTACTTC
TRBJ1-2	NA	TRBD1	TRBV7-9	CASSQKTGNYGYTF	TGTGCCAGCAGCCAAAAGACAGGGAACTATGGCTACACCTTC
TRBJ1-5	NA	NA	TRBV2	CASKGQGYQPQHF	TGTGCCAGCAAAGGTCAGGGGTACCAGCCCCAGCATTTT
TRBJ2-5	NA	NA	TRBV6-5	CASRTLETQYF	TGTGCCAGCAGGACGTTGGAGACCCAGTACTTC
TRBJ1-1	once	NA	TRBV27	CASSLYQDTEAFF	TGTGCCAGCAGTTTATATCAGGACACTGAAGCTTTCTTT
TRBJ2-3	once	NA	TRBV7-8	CASSLASSTDTQYF	TGTGCCAGCAGCTTAGCGTCTAGCACAGATACGCAGTATTTT
TRBJ2-3	NA	NA	TRBV7-3	CASSQVGDTQYF	TGTGCCAGCAGCCAAGTCGGGGATACGCAGTATTTT
TRBJ1-2	NA	TRBD1	TRBV12-5	CASGLVPGDRGSNGYTF	TGTGCTAGTGGTTTGGTACCCGGGGACAGGGGTTCGAATGGCTACACCTTC
TRBJ1-1	NA	NA	TRBV6-5	CASSYTFGGMTEAFF	TGTGCCAGCAGTTACACCTTCGGGGGGATGACTGAAGCTTTCTTT
TRBJ1-1	NA	NA	TRBV4-3	CASSQDQVGQGAFF	TGCGCCAGCAGCCAAGATCAGGTGGGCCAGGGAGCTTTCTTT
TRBJ2-7	NA	NA	TRBV5-4	CASSLVPGPTYEQYF	TGTGCCAGCAGCTTGGTCCCAGGACCTACCTACGAGCAGTACTTC
TRBJ1-5	NA	NA	TRBV5-5	CASSSSGGPTTTYQPQHF	TGTGCCAGCAGCTCCTCGGGGGGCCCCACGACCACTTATCAGCCCCAGCATTTT
TRBJ2-7	NA	TRBD1	TRBV10-3	CAARGQPSYEQYF	TGTGCCGCTCGGGGACAGCCATCCTACGAGCAGTACTTC
TRBJ1-1	NA	NA	TRBV28	CASSPSRWAFF	TGTGCCAGCAGTCCGTCCCGGTGGGCTTTCTTT
TRBJ1-1	few	NA	TRBV7-9	CASRDHRARNTEAFF	TGTGCCAGCAGGGACCACAGGGCCAGGAACACTGAAGCTTTCTTT
TRBJ1-1	NA	NA	TRBV29-1	CSGGASNTEAFF	TGCAGCGGGGGGGCCTCGAACACTGAAGCTTTCTTT
TRBJ1-4	NA	NA	TRBV19	CASSITGDNEKLFF	TGTGCCAGTAGTATAACCGGGGATAATGAAAAACTGTTTTTT
TRBJ1-6	NA	NA	TRBV5-6	CASSFGTSGLSPLHF	TGTGCCAGCAGCTTTGGGACTTCAGGGTTATCACCCCTCCACTTT
TRBJ2-7	NA	NA	TRBV5-1	CASSLGQVAEQYF	TGCGCCAGCAGCTTGGGACAGGTAGCCGAGCAGTACTTC
TRBJ1-1	once	NA	TRBV7-9	CASSRTPSTEAFF	TGTGCCAGCAGCCGTACACCCTCCACGGAAGCTTTCTTT
TRBJ1-1	NA	NA	TRBV7-2	CASSLESSTEAFF	TGTGCCAGCAGCTTAGAGTCCAGCACTGAAGCTTTCTTT
TRBJ2-1	NA	NA	TRBV6-1	CASSESTGVYNEQFF	TGTGCCAGCAGTGAATCAACGGGGGTGTACAATGAGCAGTTCTTC
TRBJ1-1	NA	NA	TRBV28	CASSSSSPAVNTEAFF	TGTGCCAGCAGTTCCAGTAGTCCAGCCGTGAACACTGAAGCTTTCTTT
TRBJ1-5	NA	TRBD1	TRBV10-3	CAISEGQGMGNQPQHF	TGTGCCATCAGTGAGGGACAGGGCATGGGCAATCAGCCCCAGCATTTT
TRBJ2-7	few	TRBD1	TRBV4-1	CASSLRQGAYEQYF	TGCGCCAGCAGCCTTCGACAGGGTGCCTACGAGCAGTACTTC
TRBJ1-4	once	TRBD1	TRBV4-3	CASSQDVQGAAEKLFF	TGCGCCAGCAGCCAAGATGTCCAGGGGGCGGCGGAAAAACTGTTTTTT
TRBJ1-6	NA	TRBD1	TRBV5-1	CASSTSTGDKMSLHF	TGCGCCAGCAGCACCTCAACAGGGGACAAGATGTCCCTCCACTTT
TRBJ2-7	NA	NA	TRBV5-6	CASSSWVEGNYEQYF	TGTGCCAGCAGCTCGTGGGTGGAGGGGAACTACGAGCAGTACTTC
TRBJ2-5	NA	NA	TRBV29-1	CSVDRGPQQETQYF	TGCAGCGTTGATCGGGGGCCCCAACAAGAGACCCAGTACTTC
TRBJ1-2	NA	TRBD1	TRBV7-2	CASRRRQGANGYTF	TGTGCCAGCAGACGGAGACAGGGGGCAAACGGCTACACCTTC
TRBJ2-5	NA	TRBD1	TRBV5-1	CASSLDETGGEGETQYF	TGCGCCAGCAGCTTGGACGAGACAGGGGGCGAGGGGGAGACCCAGTACTTC
TRBJ2-5	NA	TRBD2	TRBV7-2	CATKAGGPGETQYF	TGTGCCACCAAAGCGGGGGGGCCGGGAGAGACCCAGTACTTC
TRBJ2-1	NA	NA	TRBV5-1	CASSLVPSRGGQFF	TGCGCCAGCAGCTTGGTCCCTTCCAGGGGGGGGCAGTTCTTC